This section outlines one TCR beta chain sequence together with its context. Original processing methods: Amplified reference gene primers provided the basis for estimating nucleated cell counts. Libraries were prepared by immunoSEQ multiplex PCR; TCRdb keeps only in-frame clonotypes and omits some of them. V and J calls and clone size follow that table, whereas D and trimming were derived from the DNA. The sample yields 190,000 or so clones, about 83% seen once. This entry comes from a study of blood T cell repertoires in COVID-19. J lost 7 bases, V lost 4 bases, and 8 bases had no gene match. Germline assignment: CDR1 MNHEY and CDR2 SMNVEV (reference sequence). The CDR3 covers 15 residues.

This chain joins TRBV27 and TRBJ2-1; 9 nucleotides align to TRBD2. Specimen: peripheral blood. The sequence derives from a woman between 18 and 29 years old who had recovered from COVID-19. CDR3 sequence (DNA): TGTGCCAGCAGTTCGTTGGCTAGCGGGAAGAATGAGCAGTTCTTC. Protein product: CASSSLASGKNEQFF.